This record looks at one T cell receptor beta chain sequence and its context. Germline values: CDR1 SEHNR, CDR2 FQNEAQ (reference sequence). CDR3 length: 17 amino acids. V lost 2 bases and J lost 6, with 21 bases in between. These data come from a study of blood T cell repertoires in COVID-19. Study-level background: Samples of COVID-19 (acute and convalescent) were obtained from the United States, Italy and Spain. The cDNA or gDNA used as material had been derived from T cells, B-cell-depleted T cells, or PBMCs.

Authors' processing steps: By means of reference gene primer amplification, nucleated cell counts were estimated. TCRdb's copy holds only in-frame clones and misses some; the assay was immunoSEQ multiplex PCR. D and trimming were read from the DNA, whereas the V and J calls and clone size are those reported in that table. The sample yields under 40,000 clones, 70% to 90% seen once. The chain uses TRBV7-9 and TRBJ2-3; D perhaps matches TRBD1 (5 bases). The sample comprised peripheral blood. The source is a man between 65 and 85 years old with active COVID-19. Here the CDR3 reads CASSLRAGQGITDTQYF. CDR3 in DNA: TGTGCCAGCAGCTTAAGGGCCGGCCAGGGTATTACGGATACGCAGTATTTT.